A single sample is the source of the 11 T cell receptor beta chains below, sequenced in a study of metastatic and nonmetastatic thyroid tumors. TCRdb re-called clones from the PCR reads using MiXCR. The table lists some 11,000 clones, over 25% of them singletons. Patients had received no treatment of any kind before thyroid surgery. The sequenced sample was tumor tissue. The receptor set was obtained from a male donor with papillary thyroid cancer or a benign thyroid nodule (not recorded which). Some clones in this sample may be carry-over from other donors' samples.

The chain couples TRBV30 to TRBJ2-2; possibly TRBD2 for D (6 bases). The CDR3 runs to 14 residues. Germline values: CDR1 GTSNPN, CDR2 SVGIG (reference sequence). Trimming took 2 bases from V and 3 from J, leaving 10 bases between them. This chain's CDR3 is CAWSSGDYTGELFF. The DNA of the CDR3 is TGTGCCTGGAGTTCGGGGGACTACACCGGGGAGCTGTTTTTT.

The chain carries TRBV4-3 and TRBJ2-7, with 8 bases matching TRBD2. CDR1 is LGHNA and CDR2 is YSLEER in the germline V gene. CDR3 size: 15 residues. J gave up 2 bases and V 2 bases, and 5 bases lay outside the gene matches. The CDR3: CASSQYTSGPYEQYF. The CDR3 DNA reads TGCGCCAGCAGCCAATACACTAGCGGCCCCTACGAGCAGTACTTC.

This sequence joins TRBV28 and TRBJ2-7; the D gene could be TRBD1 or TRBD2 (6 bases each). Germline V gene data show CDR1 as MDHEN and CDR2 as SYDVKM. CDR3 length: 14 amino acids. Trimming pared 6 bases from V and 1 base from J, leaving 13 bases between. Here the CDR3 reads CASSQRGDSYEQYF. The CDR3 DNA sequence: TGTGCCAGCAGCCAGAGGGGGGATTCCTACGAGCAGTACTTC.

This sequence joins TRBV11-3 and TRBJ2-6, with a tentative D call TRBD1 (5 bases). The germline V gene encodes CDR1 SGHNT and CDR2 YENEEA. The CDR3 sequence is 16 residues long. Trimming cost V 0 bases and J 2 bases, with 8 bases left between them. This chain's CDR3 is CASSLDQGAGANVLTF. The CDR3 bases are TGTGCCAGCAGCTTAGACCAGGGTGCTGGGGCCAACGTCCTGACTTTC.

This clone is medium-sized. The genes are TRBV3-2 and TRBJ1-5. TRBV3-2 is an annotated pseudogene. The CDR3 extends over 18 amino acids. Written as DNA, the CDR3 is TGTGCCAGCAGCCAACATACGTTGAACCGGCGATTCTCGCAGCCCCAGCATTTT. Amino acids: CASSQHTLNRRFSQPQHF.

At least ten counts were recorded for this clone. CDR3 nucleotide sequence: TGTGCCAGCAGCTTACCCCCGGGGCCGAGTAGCGGAGAAGAGACCCAGTACTTC. It translates to CASSLPPGPSSGEETQYF. The chain carries TRBV11-1 and TRBJ2-5; D is perhaps TRBD2 (6 bases). The CDR3 is 18 amino acids. With 2 bases removed from V and 3 bases from J, the gap between germline ends came to 22 bases. Germline lookup yields CDR1 SGHAT and CDR2 FQDESV (reference sequence).

This clone came up a few times. A much larger clone is a single base away; this may be a read error. Other DNA variants within this sample encode the same CDR3. The V call is TRBV6-8, the J call TRBJ2-2; 7 bases match TRBD2. Trimming cost V 4 bases and J 2 bases; bases outside gene matches: 1. Germline V gene data show CDR1 as MNHGY and CDR2 as SAAAGT. This CDR3 contains 14 residues. CDR3 loop: CASSWGGNTGELFF. The CDR3 DNA is TGTGCCAGCAGTTGGGGGGGAAACACCGGGGAGCTGTTTTTT.

By frequency in the sample, this clone is medium-sized (0.01 to 0.1%). This rearrangement joins TRBV20-1 to TRBJ1-1, with 7 bases matching TRBD1. This CDR3 spans 10 amino acids. V shed 6 bases, J shed 11 bases, and the junction held 6 bases outside the gene matches. Germline CDR1 reads DFQATT; CDR2 reads SNEGSKA (reference sequence). The CDR3: CSAAGGEAFF. The CDR3 DNA sequence: TGCAGTGCAGCAGGGGGGGAGGCTTTCTTT.

The V call is TRBV12-3 or TRBV12-4, the J call TRBJ2-1; the D gene is possibly TRBD1 (6 bases). The CDR3 length is 14 residues. The V gene lost 7 bases and the J gene lost 15 bases, with 25 bases spanning the gap. The CDR3 DNA sequence: TGTGCCAGCACGAGGACAGAAAAAAACAATGAGTGGTTCTTC. Translated: CASTRTEKNNEWFF.

Regarding this clone: Possible read error: a much larger clone is one base away. At the DNA level, this CDR3 is encoded by other sequences in the same sample as well. V usage is TRBV13 and J usage is TRBJ2-6; 7 bases are shared with TRBD1. Unmatched junction bases numbered 10, after V lost 5 bases and J lost 0 bases. This CDR3 has 18 amino acids. The germline V gene has CDR1 PRHDT and CDR2 FYEKMQ (reference sequence). The CDR3 coding sequence is TGTGCCAGCAGCCGGGGACGGACAGGTGTCTCTGGGGCCAACGTCCTGACTTTC. Translated: CASSRGRTGVSGANVLTF.

A note on this clone: A junction end diverges from the germline sequence, so it may reflect a read error. The chain joins TRBV5-4 to TRBJ1-2; D possibly corresponds to TRBD1 (5 bases). The CDR3 has 15 amino acids. The V gene's germline CDR1 is SGHNT and CDR2 YYREEE (reference sequence). The CDR3: CVSSTFLGRAHGYIF. The DNA for the CDR3 is TGTGTCAGCAGCACCTTTTTGGGCAGGGCCCATGGCTACATCTTC.